One sample yielded the 21 T cell receptor beta chains listed below, sequenced in a study of cytomegalovirus exposure and HLA in healthy donors. PCR amplification relied on 60 Vbeta primers (plus 13 Jbeta primers). Generated by immunoSEQ multiplex PCR, the TCRdb table keeps only in-frame clones and is missing some. The sample shows 150,000 to 160,000 clones, 60% to 80% of them seen only once. The sample comprised PBMCs. All receptors come from a man aged 30 to 45 in good health and CMV-seropositive.

The chain uses TRBV5-1 and TRBJ2-7; maybe TRBD1 (6 bases). The CDR3 has 16 residues. Germline V gene lookup returns CDR1 SGHRS and CDR2 YFSETQ. V lost 4 bases and J lost 2, with 19 bases in between. The CDR3: CASSGGQGQLTYEQYF. DNA for the CDR3: TGCGCCAGCAGCGGGGGCCAGGGGCAGTTGACCTACGAGCAGTACTTC.

The chain uses TRBV4-2 and TRBJ2-3; 12 positions match TRBD2. CDR1 LGHNA and CDR2 YNFKEQ come from the germline V gene. This CDR3 has 16 amino acids. The junction had 10 bases not matched to a gene; V was cut back by 8 bases and J by 4 bases. The CDR3, as DNA: TGTGCCAGCGGGACTAGCGGGTCTCCTAGCGCAGATACGCAGTATTTT. Translation gives CASGTSGSPSADTQYF.

The chain recombines TRBV18 with TRBJ2-1; possible D gene TRBD2, 6 bases. Trimming left V 3 bases short and J 6 bases short, with 12 bases between. The CDR3 spans 14 residues. The germline CDR1 and CDR2 sequences are KGHSH and LQKENI. The CDR3 reads CASSPSLAPNEQFF. In nucleotides, the CDR3 is TGTGCCAGCTCACCCTCACTAGCCCCCAATGAGCAGTTCTTC.

The chain employs TRBV11-2 and TRBJ1-2; D unresolved. CDR1 is SGHAT, CDR2 FQNNGV, per germline. This CDR3 contains 15 residues. The V gene lost 0 bases and the J gene lost 4 bases, with 12 bases spanning the gap. The CDR3 DNA reads TGTGCCAGCAGCTTAGAGTACGGGTTCGGCTATGGCTACACCTTC. This translates into CASSLEYGFGYGYTF.

The V gene is TRBV11-2, the J gene TRBJ2-3; possibly TRBD1 for D (5 bases). The germline CDR1 and CDR2 sequences are SGHAT and FQNNGV. V was trimmed by 5 bases and J by 2 bases, leaving 14 bases between them. The CDR3 runs to 15 residues. Here the CDR3 DNA reads TGTGCCAGCAGCGGCAGGGAAGGGGCCACAGATACGCAGTATTTT. Translation gives CASSGREGATDTQYF.

This sequence joins TRBV27 and TRBJ2-1; TRBD2 agrees at 12 bases. V gave up 6 bases and J gave up 7 bases; unmatched junction bases: 7. This CDR3 contains 15 residues. Germline V lookup: CDR1 MNHEY, CDR2 SMNVEV (reference sequence). The CDR3 region is CASRGGTSGSNEQFF. The DNA of the CDR3 is TGTGCCAGCAGGGGCGGGACTAGCGGGTCGAATGAGCAGTTCTTC.

The chain joins TRBV29-1 to TRBJ2-3; 10 nucleotides align to TRBD1. With V trimmed by 5 bases and J by 3 bases, 11 bases remained unmatched. This CDR3 has 16 residues. Germline V gene sequence: CDR1 SQVTM, CDR2 ANQGSEA. CDR3 region: CSVKPPRTGGTDTQYF. Here the CDR3 DNA reads TGCAGCGTTAAACCCCCACGGACAGGGGGGACAGATACGCAGTATTTT.

This chain links TRBV4-2 with TRBJ2-7, with 8 bases fitting TRBD1. CDR3 length equals 15 residues. Germline V gene sequence: CDR1 LGHNA, CDR2 YNFKEQ. The J segment lost 3 bases and the V segment lost 0 bases, leaving 4 bases of the junction unmatched. The CDR3 loop reads CASSQEGQGYYEQYF. CDR3 DNA: TGTGCCAGCAGCCAAGAAGGACAGGGCTACTACGAGCAGTACTTC.

The gene calls are TRBV9 and TRBJ1-1, with 7 bases identical to TRBD1. V shed 0 bases and J 3 bases; nucleotides not matched to a gene: 2. Looked up from germline, CDR1 is SGDLS and CDR2 is YYNGEE. This CDR3 region has 14 residues. CDR3 DNA: TGTGCCAGCAGCGTAGGACAGGGCCACACTGAAGCTTTCTTT. Protein product: CASSVGQGHTEAFF.

The genes are TRBV7-9 and TRBJ2-1; D may be TRBD1 (5 bases). This CDR3 comprises 14 residues. Between the trimmed V and J ends, which lost 5 bases and 10 bases, there was a span of 18 bases. CDR1 SEHNR and CDR2 FQNEAQ come from the germline V gene (reference sequence). The CDR3 DNA reads TGTGCCAGCAGCCCGACAGCTAGTCCCTCCGAGCAGTTCTTC. It yields the protein CASSPTASPSEQFF.

The chain uses TRBV6-1 and TRBJ1-4; D perhaps matches TRBD1 (6 bases). Germline values: CDR1 MNHNS, CDR2 SASEGT. Trimming removed 3 bases from V and 0 bases from J, with 11 bases in between. The CDR3 is made up of 16 amino acids. For the CDR3, the DNA is TGTGCCAGCAGTGAGTACAGGGCTTCAACTAATGAAAAACTGTTTTTT. It codes for CASSEYRASTNEKLFF.

This clone was seen a handful of times. The J gene is TRBJ2-2, the V gene TRBV6-4; TRBD2 agrees at 9 bases. The CDR3 contains 14 residues. Germline CDR1 MRHNA, CDR2 SNTAGT. The V and J ends lost 4 bases and 3 bases, in that order; junction bases with no gene match: 0. CDR3 sequence (DNA): TGTGCCAGCAGTGTAGCGGGAGACACCGGGGAGCTGTTTTTT. As protein: CASSVAGDTGELFF.

V gene TRBV28 combines with J gene TRBJ1-5; no firm D call. Germline lookup yields CDR1 MDHEN and CDR2 SYDVKM. The CDR3 consists of 11 residues. The V gene lost 6 bases and the J gene lost 7 bases, with 7 bases spanning the gap. CDR3 nucleotides: TGTGCCAGCAGCAAACACCAGCCCCAGCATTTT. It translates to CASSKHQPQHF.

This clone has more than one count but fewer than ten. The chain joins TRBV10-3 to TRBJ2-7, with a weak D call TRBD2 (6 bases). Germline CDR1 ENHRY, CDR2 SYGVKD. V lost 3 bases, J lost 4 bases, and 19 bases lay in between. There are 16 residues in the CDR3. CDR3 residues: CAISDASGAWGYEQYF. The CDR3 bases are TGTGCCATCAGTGATGCGTCGGGAGCGTGGGGGTACGAGCAGTACTTC.

The chain joins TRBV6-1 to TRBJ2-5; D is uncertain. V gave up 7 bases and J gave up 3 bases, with 6 bases separating them. Germline values: CDR1 MNHNS, CDR2 SASEGT. The CDR3 loop spans 11 amino acids. The CDR3 coding sequence is TGTGCCAGCATCGCGGAAGAGACCCAGTACTTC. Translated, it gives CASIAEETQYF.

The CDR3 loop reads CASSLRQGVEEKLFF. The CDR3 nucleotides read TGTGCCAGCAGCTTAAGACAGGGGGTTGAGGAAAAACTGTTTTTT. J is TRBJ1-4 and V is TRBV7-2, with TRBD1 matching over 9 bases. Unmatched junction bases numbered 6, after V lost 2 bases and J lost 8 bases. CDR3 length: 15 amino acids. Germline V CDR1 and CDR2: SGHTA, FQGNSA.

The J gene is TRBJ2-1, the V gene TRBV5-8; 7 nucleotides match TRBD2. CDR1 is SGHTS and CDR2 is YDEGEE in the germline V gene. Germline trimming cut 1 base from V and 4 bases from J; bases unmatched to any gene: 5. The CDR3 loop spans 15 amino acids. The CDR3 loop reads CASSLRGGAYNEQFF. The CDR3 DNA reads as TGTGCCAGCAGCTTGAGGGGAGGGGCGTACAATGAGCAGTTCTTC.

The genes are TRBV29-1 and TRBJ2-1; 12 bases are shared with TRBD2. Per the germline V gene, CDR1 is SQVTM and CDR2 is ANQGSEA. Trimming at V came to 7 bases and at J to 3 bases, leaving 7 bases not matched to a gene. The CDR3 sequence is 15 residues long. The CDR3 here is CSGAGTSGYYNEQFF. Written as DNA, the CDR3 is TGCAGCGGGGCGGGGACTAGCGGGTACTACAATGAGCAGTTCTTC.

This rearrangement joins TRBV7-2 to TRBJ2-7; TRBD2 aligns across 9 bases. Germline assignment: CDR1 SGHTA and CDR2 FQGNSA. J was trimmed by 4 bases and V by 2 bases; bases with no gene match: 3. This CDR3 has 14 residues. The CDR3 sequence is CASSLPGLAYEQYF. The CDR3 DNA sequence: TGTGCCAGCAGCTTACCGGGACTAGCTTACGAGCAGTACTTC. Based on the CDR3 plus reference TRBV7-2 and TRBJ2-7, the full variable domain is GAGVSQSPSNKVTEKGKDVELRCDPISGHTALYWYRQSLGQGLEFLIYFQGNSAPDKSGLPSDRFSAERTGGSVSTLTIQRTQQEDSAVYLCASSLPGLAYEQYFGPGTRLTVT.

This rearrangement joins TRBV21-1 to TRBJ1-2; TRBD1, the table's D call, was not compared with the DNA. TRBV21-1 is designated a pseudogene. There are 19 residues in the CDR3. The DNA of the CDR3 is TGTGCCAGCAGCAAACCCCCCATCCGGACAGGGCACACTGTCTATGGCTACACCTTC. Translated, it gives CASSKPPIRTGHTVYGYTF.

This clone was detected only a few times. The rearrangement uses TRBV7-2 and TRBJ2-3, with TRBD1 identical over 7 bases. This CDR3 has 15 residues. Losses at the gene ends were 5 bases for V and 1 base for J; bases not matched to a gene: 6. CDR1 is SGHTA and CDR2 is FQGNSA in the germline V gene. This CDR3 reads CASSTQGLGTDTQYF. The CDR3, as DNA: TGTGCCAGCAGCACACAGGGGCTGGGCACAGATACGCAGTATTTT. The full variable domain, completed using reference TRBV7-2 and TRBJ2-3, is GAGVSQSPSNKVTEKGKDVELRCDPISGHTALYWYRQSLGQGLEFLIYFQGNSAPDKSGLPSDRFSAERTGGSVSTLTIQRTQQEDSAVYLCASSTQGLGTDTQYFGPGTRLTVL.